This TCR beta chain was captured by sequencing in a study of T cells in Graves' hyperthyroidism and ophthalmopathy. This clonotype has ten or more counts. Graves' hyperthyroidism without ophthalmopathy progression within 18 months was termed stable. Diagnoses were made from clinical symptoms, serum measures (thyroxine and TRAb), thyroid ultrasound and orbital computed tomography. From RNA transcripts, TCR beta CDR3 regions were amplified. The HTBI primer set drove a first-round RT-PCR of the TCR CDR3. TCRdb fed the multiplex PCR reads into MiXCR, producing one record per CDR3 protein. This table has a few hundred thousand distinct CDR3 sequences, around 20% appearing once. The TCR comes from a man younger than 35 with Graves' hyperthyroidism. Sequencing was performed on blood.

Here the CDR3 reads CASSLWKTEETQYF. Here the CDR3 DNA reads TGTGCCAGCAGCTTATGGAAGACTGAAGAGACCCAGTACTTC. The V gene is TRBV7-9, the J gene TRBJ2-5; D unclear. Trimming removed 2 bases from V and 3 bases from J, with 10 bases in between. The germline V gene has CDR1 SEHNR and CDR2 FQNEAQ (reference sequence). The CDR3 sequence is 14 residues long.